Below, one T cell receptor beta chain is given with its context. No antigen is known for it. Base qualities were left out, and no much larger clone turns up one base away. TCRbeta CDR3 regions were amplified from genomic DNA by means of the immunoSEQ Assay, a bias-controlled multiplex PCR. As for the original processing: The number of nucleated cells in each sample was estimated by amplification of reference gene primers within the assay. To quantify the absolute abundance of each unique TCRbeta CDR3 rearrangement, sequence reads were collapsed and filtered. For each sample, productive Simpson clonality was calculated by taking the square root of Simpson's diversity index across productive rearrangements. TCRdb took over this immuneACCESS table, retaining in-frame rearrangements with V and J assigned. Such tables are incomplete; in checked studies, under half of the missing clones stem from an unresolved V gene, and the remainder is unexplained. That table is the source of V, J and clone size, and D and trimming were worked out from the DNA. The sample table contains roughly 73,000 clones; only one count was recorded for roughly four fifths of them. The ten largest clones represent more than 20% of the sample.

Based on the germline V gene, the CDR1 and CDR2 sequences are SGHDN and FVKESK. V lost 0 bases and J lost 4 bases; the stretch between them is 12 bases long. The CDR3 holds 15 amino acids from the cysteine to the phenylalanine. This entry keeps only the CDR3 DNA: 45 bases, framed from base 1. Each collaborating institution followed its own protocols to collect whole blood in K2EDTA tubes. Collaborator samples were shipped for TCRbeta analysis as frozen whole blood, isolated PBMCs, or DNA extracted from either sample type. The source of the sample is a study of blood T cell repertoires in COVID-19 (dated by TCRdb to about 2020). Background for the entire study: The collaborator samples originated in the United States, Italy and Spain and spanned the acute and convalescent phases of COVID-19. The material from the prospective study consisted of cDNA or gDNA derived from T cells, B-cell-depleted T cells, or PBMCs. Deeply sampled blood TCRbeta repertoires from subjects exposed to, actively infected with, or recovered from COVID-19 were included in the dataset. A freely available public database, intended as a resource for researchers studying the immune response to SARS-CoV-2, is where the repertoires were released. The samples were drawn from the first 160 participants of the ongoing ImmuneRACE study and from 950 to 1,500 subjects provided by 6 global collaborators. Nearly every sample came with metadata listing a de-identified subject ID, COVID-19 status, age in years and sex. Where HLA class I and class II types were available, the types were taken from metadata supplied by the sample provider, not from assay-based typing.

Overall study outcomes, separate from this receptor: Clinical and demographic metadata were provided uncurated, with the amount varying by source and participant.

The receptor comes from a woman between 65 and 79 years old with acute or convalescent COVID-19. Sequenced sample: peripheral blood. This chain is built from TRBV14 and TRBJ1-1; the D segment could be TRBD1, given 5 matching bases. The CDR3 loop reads CASSQDLMGGTEAFF. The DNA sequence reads TGTGCCAGCAGCCAAGATCTGATGGGGGGCACTGAAGCTTTCTTT.